A selection of T cell receptor beta chains follows, all from one sample in a study of tumor-infiltrating lymphocytes in primary liver carcinoma. Via MiXCR, TCRdb re-called the multiplex PCR reads, giving one row per CDR3 protein. The table lists roughly 120,000 distinct CDR3 sequences, 60% to 75% of them singletons. The sample was liver tumor tissue from sampling region 3. These receptors all stem from a woman aged 60-75 years with primary liver carcinoma and hepatitis B virus infection. Both conserved end residues are part of each CDR3. The D gene is left open where the match is weak. For some rows the clone size is stated as once, few or many, or as a class when expanded; others skip it.

J gene | D gene | clone size | V gene | CDR3 protein
TRBJ2-5 | TRBD2 | . | TRBV5-4 | CASSFGTSVQETQYF
TRBJ1-5 | . | . | TRBV29-1 | CSVGHINQPQHF
TRBJ2-1 | . | . | TRBV6-2/TRBV6-3 | CVNRVIANNEQFF
TRBJ2-7 | . | medium-sized | TRBV11-2 | CASSPKTQPYF
TRBJ1-2 | TRBD1 | . | TRBV7-9 | CASSLSATGEDGHIF
TRBJ2-1 | TRBD2 | . | TRBV11-2 | CTCSRRLAGGPGDEQFF
TRBJ1-2 | . | . | TRBV5-6 | CANSLFGENYGYTF
TRBJ2-2 | . | . | TRBV12-3/TRBV12-4 | CASTKRKSSTGELFF
TRBJ1-1 | TRBD1 | many | TRBV29-1 | CSVLPGQGADTEAFF
TRBJ1-5 | TRBD1 | . | TRBV28 | CASRDSLRTGWDQPQHF
TRBJ2-7 | . | many | TRBV6-1 | CASRFYPSSYEQYF
TRBJ2-4 | . | few | TRBV7-2 | CASSLGFGSKNIQYF
TRBJ1-1 | . | medium-sized | TRBV11-3 | CASSIKVWGTEAFF
TRBJ2-3 | TRBD2 | many | TRBV12-3/TRBV12-4 | CASSLSGTYTDTQYF
TRBJ2-1 | . | . | TRBV6-5 | CVSSEPSGGTYNEQFF
TRBJ1-1 | . | many | TRBV6-1 | CASTNRQRRNAEAFF
TRBJ2-2 | . | few | TRBV11-3 | CASSLGGAGDTGVLFF
TRBJ2-3 | TRBD1 | . | TRBV6-6 | CASRSRQGARRHSDTQYF
TRBJ1-1 | . | . | TRBV12-3/TRBV12-4 | CAGTLGTKQNIEAFF
TRBJ2-1 | . | . | TRBV20-1 | CSTSSGERNEQFF
TRBJ2-7 | . | . | TRBV6-1 | CTSSEVLGAYEQYF
TRBJ2-1 | . | . | TRBV11-2 | CVSSVFRDNEQFF
TRBJ2-6 | . | . | TRBV12-5 | CVSGGWGSGANVLTF
TRBJ2-5 | . | . | TRBV29-1 | CSVTRGGTAQETQYF
TRBJ2-7 | TRBD1 | . | TRBV6-5 | CARSLAGTGGDEQYF
TRBJ2-2 | . | once | TRBV18 | CASSNRRTGELFF
TRBJ2-2 | TRBD1 | many | TRBV11-2 | CASSPLPGQGGTGELFF
TRBJ2-7 | TRBD2 | few | TRBV6-1 | CASSEASGSSYKQYF
TRBJ2-3 | TRBD2 | . | TRBV5-4 | CASGLARGGRPRDTQYF
TRBJ1-4 | . | . | TRBV7-9 | CASSGGREGEKLFF
TRBJ1-2 | TRBD1 | many | TRBV7-8 | CASGLQGAGYGYTF
TRBJ2-4 | . | . | TRBV28 | CASVGAEPAKNIQYF